This entry is about one T cell receptor (beta chain). What it binds is not known. Researchers used the Oncomine TCR Beta short-read assay to sequence DNA from cultured CD4+ T cells. One entry per CDR3 protein, called by TCRdb with MiXCR from the PCR reads. The data contain approximately 12,000 distinct CDR3 sequences, about 40% of them singletons. Treatment noted: roughly 11-day PBMC culture with coronavirus spike peptide pools or control peptides (ViraFEST assay). The CDR3 has 14 residues. With 0 bases clipped from V and 8 bases from J, the junction kept 7 bases outside the gene matches. CDR1 is SGHRS, CDR2 YFSETQ, per germline. This specimen comes from a study of vaccination and CD4 T cells after COVID-19. Study summary: Six male and four female convalescents took part, two of them Hispanic. Study-wide points: Relatively few convalescent patients and no early post-infection timepoints were analyzed. The median number of SARS-CoV-2-reactive clonotypes increased from approximately 21 to 40, a change that did not reach significance.

This clonotype originated in a human donor who had recovered from COVID-19. The material sequenced was CD4+ T cells from blood, cultured in vitro. The rearrangement links TRBV5-1 to TRBJ1-2; 7 nucleotides line up with TRBD1. The CDR3 reads CASSLEVQGVGYTF. The DNA of the CDR3 is TGCGCCAGCAGCTTGGAGGTTCAGGGGGTCGGCTACACCTTC. The whole variable domain, filled in from reference TRBV5-1 and TRBJ1-2, reads KAGVTQTPRYLIKTRGQQVTLSCSPISGHRSVSWYQQTPGQGLQFLFEYFSETQRNKGNFPGRFSGRQFSNSRSEMNVSTLELGDSALYLCASSLEVQGVGYTFGSGTRLTVV.